This TCR beta chain was recovered during a study of beta chain features in type 1 diabetes. The germline CDR1 and CDR2 sequences are LNHDA and SQIVND (reference sequence). The V gene end was trimmed by 6 bases and the J gene end by 0 bases; junction bases not matched to a gene: 4. This CDR3 is built from 14 residues. Study outcomes and limitations: Moderate but significant shortening of TCRB CDR3s was recorded in all four CD4+ subsets from Type 1 diabetes patients.

Every isolated RNA sample was fully reverse transcribed, so sequencing captured expressed TCRB transcripts. Here immunoSEQ multiplex PCR was the method, and the copy in TCRdb shows in-frame clones only, minus some. The sample includes 500,000 to 800,000 clones, 9.5% to 15% of them seen just once. This clone was detected only a few times. Its target is unknown. Sorting that relied on CD45RO/CCR7/CD25/CD127/CD95/CD27 yielded CD4+ naive, central memory, regulatory and stem cell-like memory cells. The receptor's source is a man between 25 and 39 years old with type 1 diabetes. The chain is built from TRBV19 and TRBJ2-7; 8 nucleotides match TRBD1. The specimen sequenced was naive CD4+ T cells from blood. The CDR3 reads CASRWDRSSYEQYF. In DNA form, the CDR3 reads TGTGCCAGTAGGTGGGACAGGAGCTCCTACGAGCAGTACTTC.